This is a list of T cell receptor beta chains from one sample in a study of cytomegalovirus exposure and HLA in healthy donors. The table came from immunoSEQ multiplex PCR; TCRdb's copy has only in-frame clones and leaves some out. The data show over 120,000 clones, approximately 92% seen once. Material: PBMCs. These receptors all stem from a woman younger than 35 in good health and CMV-seropositive. Both conserved end residues are part of each CDR3. Each record gives: CDR3 length, clone size, D gene, V gene, J gene, CDR3 protein, CDR3 DNA. A D gene is named only where the DNA matches it firmly. The size entry is marked missing in some rows and otherwise reads once, few, many or a size class.

13	NA	NA	TRBV2	TRBJ1-1	CASSGRVAFGAFF	TGTGCCAGCAGTGGGAGGGTAGCCTTCGGAGCTTTCTTT
15	NA	NA	TRBV4-1	TRBJ2-5	CASSPLPGGLETQYF	TGCGCCAGCAGCCCCTTACCGGGGGGCCTGGAGACCCAGTACTTC
16	NA	NA	TRBV28	TRBJ2-7	CASSGAQVSVSYEQYF	TGTGCCAGCAGTGGGGCACAGGTTTCCGTCTCCTACGAGCAGTACTTC
17	NA	TRBD1	TRBV11-2	TRBJ2-1	CASSLIIGDRIYNEQFF	TGTGCCAGCAGCCTCATCATAGGGGACAGAATTTACAATGAGCAGTTCTTC
19	few	TRBD1	TRBV6-7	TRBJ1-5	CASSYSSRGLRYSNQPQHF	TGTGCCAGCAGTTACTCGTCAAGGGGGCTTAGGTATAGCAATCAGCCCCAGCATTTT
13	NA	TRBD1	TRBV29-1	TRBJ1-5	CSVQDRASQPQHF	TGCAGCGTGCAGGACAGGGCCAGTCAGCCCCAGCATTTT
14	NA	NA	TRBV19	TRBJ1-1	CASRPDRQNTEAFF	TGTGCCAGTAGACCAGACAGGCAAAACACTGAAGCTTTCTTT
16	few	TRBD1	TRBV28	TRBJ1-5	CASSFSGTGNNQPQHF	TGTGCCAGCAGTTTCTCCGGGACAGGGAACAATCAGCCCCAGCATTTT
14	once	TRBD1	TRBV19	TRBJ2-7	CASSMSGGRNEQYF	TGTGCCAGTAGTATGTCAGGGGGACGTAACGAGCAGTACTTC
15	few	TRBD1	TRBV7-9	TRBJ1-1	CASSPRGQLDTEAFF	TGTGCCAGCAGCCCCAGGGGACAGTTGGACACTGAAGCTTTCTTT
13	NA	NA	TRBV6-5	TRBJ1-2	CASSPTQGHGYTF	TGTGCCAGCAGTCCGACTCAGGGGCATGGCTACACCTTC
16	NA	TRBD1	TRBV5-1	TRBJ2-3	CASSLGGQGYTDTQYF	TGCGCCAGCAGCTTGGGAGGACAGGGGTACACAGATACGCAGTATTTT
17	NA	TRBD2	TRBV5-1	TRBJ2-3	CASSLGLAGGITDTQYF	TGCGCCAGCAGCTTGGGGCTAGCGGGGGGAATCACAGATACGCAGTATTTT
14	NA	NA	TRBV5-3	TRBJ2-2	CARSLQGPTGELFF	TGTGCCAGAAGCTTACAGGGCCCCACCGGGGAGCTGTTTTTT
14	NA	NA	TRBV9	TRBJ2-7	CASSPLDVRSEQYF	TGTGCCAGCAGCCCACTTGACGTTCGGAGCGAGCAGTACTTC
15	NA	NA	TRBV5-4	TRBJ1-1	CASSWGLPGGTEAFF	TGTGCCAGCAGCTGGGGACTGCCCGGAGGCACTGAAGCTTTCTTT
15	NA	NA	TRBV6-5	TRBJ1-2	CASSSTRVSGYGYTF	TGTGCCAGCAGTTCAACCCGGGTCTCTGGGTATGGCTACACCTTC
16	NA	TRBD1	TRBV7-9	TRBJ2-7	CASSLGGQGSSYEQYF	TGTGCCAGCAGCTTAGGGGGACAGGGAAGCTCCTACGAGCAGTACTTC
15	NA	TRBD1	TRBV9	TRBJ2-7	CASSVGGTGVEEQYF	TGTGCCAGCAGCGTAGGGGGCACAGGGGTTGAAGAGCAGTACTTC
13	NA	TRBD1	TRBV9	TRBJ1-2	CASSVVQGAGYTF	TGTGCCAGCAGCGTAGTACAGGGGGCTGGCTACACCTTC
18	NA	TRBD1	TRBV6-4	TRBJ2-2	CASSDYGTGDRSTGELFF	TGTGCCAGCAGTGACTATGGGACAGGGGACAGGAGCACCGGGGAGCTGTTTTTT
16	NA	TRBD2	TRBV7-7	TRBJ2-3	CASSPLEAGVSDTQYF	TGTGCCAGCAGCCCATTAGAAGCGGGGGTATCAGATACGCAGTATTTT
14	once	NA	TRBV19	TRBJ1-4	CASSILEVGEKLFF	TGTGCCAGTAGTATCTTAGAGGTTGGTGAAAAACTGTTTTTT
12	once	NA	TRBV7-2	TRBJ1-2	CASSVTGQVPTF	TGTGCCAGCAGCGTTACAGGGCAGGTTCCCACCTTC
15	NA	TRBD1	TRBV6-5	TRBJ1-2	CASSRGTGPSYGYTF	TGTGCCAGCAGCCGTGGGACAGGCCCTTCCTATGGCTACACCTTC
15	once	NA	TRBV7-2	TRBJ1-5	CASSLSTGLNQPQHF	TGTGCCAGCAGCTTATCCACAGGGCTCAATCAGCCCCAGCATTTT
16	NA	TRBD1	TRBV28	TRBJ2-5	CASSGTGTYPGETQYF	TGTGCCAGCAGTGGGACAGGCACCTATCCTGGGGAGACCCAGTACTTC
10	NA	NA	TRBV6-1	TRBJ2-1	CASSNNEQFF	TGTGCCAGCAGCAACAATGAGCAGTTCTTC
16	once	TRBD2	TRBV30	TRBJ2-1	CACIRSGGAYYNEQFF	TGTGCCTGTATCCGCAGCGGGGGGGCCTACTACAATGAGCAGTTCTTC
14	NA	TRBD1	TRBV7-8	TRBJ1-1	CASSLAAGGNEAFF	TGTGCCAGCAGCTTAGCGGCAGGGGGGAATGAAGCTTTCTTT
18	NA	NA	TRBV12-1	TRBJ2-2	CASSTSQGERGGSGELFF	TGTGCCAGCAGCACATCCCAGGGGGAGCGGGGGGGCTCCGGGGAGCTGTTTTTT
16	few	TRBD1	TRBV5-6	TRBJ1-6	CASTTITRGSYSPLHF	TGTGCCAGCACAACGATAACCAGGGGGTCATATTCACCCCTCCACTTT
11	NA	NA	TRBV2	TRBJ1-2	CASRPQGGYTF	TGTGCCAGCAGACCCCAGGGGGGCTACACCTTC
17	NA	TRBD1	TRBV28	TRBJ1-1	CASSYPLFGTGRTEAFF	TGTGCCAGCAGTTACCCTCTCTTCGGGACAGGGAGGACTGAAGCTTTCTTT
16	once	NA	TRBV7-9	TRBJ2-5	CASSSNRDSRQETQYF	TGTGCCAGCAGCTCTAACCGGGACTCCCGACAAGAGACCCAGTACTTC
15	NA	NA	TRBV5-4	TRBJ2-7	CASSLTSYPEAEQYF	TGTGCCAGCAGCTTGACCTCCTATCCAGAGGCCGAGCAGTACTTC
13	NA	NA	TRBV29-1	TRBJ1-1	CSVGGHKNTEAFF	TGCAGCGTTGGGGGGCACAAGAACACTGAAGCTTTCTTT
16	few	TRBD1	TRBV7-9	TRBJ1-5	CASSLAGTGRNQPQHF	TGTGCCAGCAGCTTAGCGGGGACAGGGCGCAATCAGCCCCAGCATTTT
15	once	NA	TRBV2	TRBJ1-1	CASSDTPGGNTEAFF	TGTGCCAGCAGTGACACCCCGGGAGGGAACACTGAAGCTTTCTTT
15	NA	NA	TRBV7-9	TRBJ2-7	CASSLSSGGGYEQYF	TGTGCCAGCAGCTTATCATCAGGGGGAGGATACGAGCAGTACTTC
16	NA	TRBD1	TRBV4-1	TRBJ1-1	CASSQGRGQGSTEAFF	TGCGCCAGCAGCCAAGGAAGGGGACAGGGCTCGACTGAAGCTTTCTTT
15	NA	TRBD1	TRBV6-5	TRBJ1-5	CASSYSAGGYQPQHF	TGTGCCAGCAGTTACTCGGCAGGGGGTTATCAGCCCCAGCATTTT
14	NA	TRBD2	TRBV7-2	TRBJ2-7	CASSLGGGAYEQYF	TGTGCCAGCAGCTTAGGCGGGGGGGCCTACGAGCAGTACTTC
17	NA	TRBD1	TRBV28	TRBJ2-3	CASSLPLTGHWADTQYF	TGTGCCAGCAGTTTACCCCTGACAGGGCACTGGGCAGATACGCAGTATTTT
17	NA	NA	TRBV7-9	TRBJ1-4	CASSPLGRTATNEKLFF	TGTGCCAGCAGCCCCCTGGGTCGGACTGCAACTAATGAAAAACTGTTTTTT
12	NA	NA	TRBV30	TRBJ1-1	CAWSASNTEAFF	TGTGCCTGGAGTGCGTCCAACACTGAAGCTTTCTTT
15	NA	NA	TRBV7-9	TRBJ2-3	CASSPQDHRADRQYF	TGTGCCAGCAGCCCCCAAGATCACAGGGCCGACCGCCAGTATTTT
14	many	TRBD1	TRBV11-2	TRBJ1-5	CASSAGTGGQPQHF	TGTGCCAGCAGCGCCGGGACAGGGGGTCAGCCCCAGCATTTT
14	NA	TRBD1	TRBV19	TRBJ1-5	CASSDTGGDQPQHF	TGTGCCAGTAGTGATACAGGGGGCGATCAGCCCCAGCATTTT
13	NA	NA	TRBV28	TRBJ1-2	CASRSRDNYGYTF	TGTGCCAGCAGGTCCCGGGACAATTATGGCTACACCTTC
15	NA	TRBD1	TRBV27	TRBJ1-2	CASSLTGTGTYGYTF	TGTGCCAGCAGTCTCACAGGGACAGGGACGTATGGCTACACCTTC
18	NA	NA	TRBV21-1	TRBJ2-7	CASSEHWGEPGDTYEQYF	TGTGCCAGCAGCGAGCATTGGGGGGAGCCAGGAGATACCTACGAGCAGTACTTC
15	once	NA	TRBV10-3	TRBJ2-7	CAISTLRTAAYEQYF	TGTGCCATCAGTACCCTCAGGACAGCCGCCTACGAGCAGTACTTC
15	NA	NA	TRBV9	TRBJ1-6	CASSPSRRLDSPLHF	TGTGCCAGCAGCCCATCGCGGCGGTTGGATTCACCCCTCCACTTT
14	NA	TRBD1	TRBV11-2	TRBJ1-1	CASSPGTGGWEAFF	TGTGCCAGCAGCCCCGGGACAGGGGGCTGGGAAGCTTTCTTT
16	NA	NA	TRBV6-6	TRBJ2-2	CASSYSSRENTGELFF	TGTGCCAGCAGTTACTCGAGCAGGGAGAACACCGGGGAGCTGTTTTTT
15	NA	NA	TRBV5-5	TRBJ1-3	CASSLNLYTGNTIYF	TGTGCCAGCAGCTTGAATCTATATACTGGAAACACCATATATTTT
18	NA	TRBD1	TRBV6-1	TRBJ1-4	CASSEYVTGWGDGEKLFF	TGTGCCAGCAGTGAATATGTGACAGGGTGGGGAGATGGGGAAAAACTGTTTTTT